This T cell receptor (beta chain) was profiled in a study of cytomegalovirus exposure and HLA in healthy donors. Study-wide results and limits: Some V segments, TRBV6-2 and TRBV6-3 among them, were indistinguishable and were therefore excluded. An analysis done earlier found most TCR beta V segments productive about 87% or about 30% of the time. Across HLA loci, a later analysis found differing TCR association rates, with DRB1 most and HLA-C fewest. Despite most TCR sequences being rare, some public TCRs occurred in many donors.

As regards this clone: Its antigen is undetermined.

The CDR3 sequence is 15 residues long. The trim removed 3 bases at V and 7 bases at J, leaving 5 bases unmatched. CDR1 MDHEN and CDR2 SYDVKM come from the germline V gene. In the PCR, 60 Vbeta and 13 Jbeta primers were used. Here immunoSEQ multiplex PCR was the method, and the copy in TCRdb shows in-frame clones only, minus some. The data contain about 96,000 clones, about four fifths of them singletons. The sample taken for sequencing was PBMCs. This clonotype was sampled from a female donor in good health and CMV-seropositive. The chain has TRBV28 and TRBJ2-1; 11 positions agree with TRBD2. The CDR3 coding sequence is TGTGCCAGCAGTTTCAGTTCTAGCGGGAGGAATGAGCAGTTCTTC. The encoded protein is CASSFSSSGRNEQFF.